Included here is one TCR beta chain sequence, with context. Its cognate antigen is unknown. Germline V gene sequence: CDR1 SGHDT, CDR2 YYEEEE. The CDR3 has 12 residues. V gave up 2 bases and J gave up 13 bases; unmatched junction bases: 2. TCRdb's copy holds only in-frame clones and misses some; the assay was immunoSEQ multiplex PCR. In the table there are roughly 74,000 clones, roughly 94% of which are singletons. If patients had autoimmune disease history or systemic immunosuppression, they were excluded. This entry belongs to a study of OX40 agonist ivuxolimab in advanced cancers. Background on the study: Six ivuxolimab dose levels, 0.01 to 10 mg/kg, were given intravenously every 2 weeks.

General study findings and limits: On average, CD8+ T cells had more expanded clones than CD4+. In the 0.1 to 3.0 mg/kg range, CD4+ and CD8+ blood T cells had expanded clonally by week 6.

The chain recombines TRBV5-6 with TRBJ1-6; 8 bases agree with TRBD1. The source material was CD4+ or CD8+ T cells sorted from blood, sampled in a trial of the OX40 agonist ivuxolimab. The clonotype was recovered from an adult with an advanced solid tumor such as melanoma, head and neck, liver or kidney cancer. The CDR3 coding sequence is TGTGCCAGCAGCTTAAGGACAGGGCCCCTCCACTTT. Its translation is CASSLRTGPLHF. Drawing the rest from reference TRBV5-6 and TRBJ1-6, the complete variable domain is DAGVTQSPTHLIKTRGQQVTLRCSPKSGHDTVSWYQQALGQGPQFIFQYYEEEERQRGNFPDRFSGHQFPNYSSELNVNALLLGDSALYLCASSLRTGPLHFGNGTRLTVT.